These 2 T cell receptor beta chains originate from one sample sequenced in a study of early T cells in non-severe SARS-CoV-2 infection. MiXCR, run by TCRdb on the 5' RACE reads, gives a single entry per CDR3 protein. Of roughly 83,000 distinct CDR3 sequences in the sample, over 9.5% were seen once. The sequencing here drew on whole blood, taken at baseline. These receptors originate from an adult who was a healthcare worker with PCR-confirmed SARS-CoV-2 infection or an uninfected control (not recorded which).

This sequence joins TRBV3-1 and TRBJ2-7; the D gene is possibly TRBD1 (5 bases). CDR3 length: 13 amino acids. V was shortened by 4 bases and J by 2 bases, with 9 bases between the two germline ends. Germline CDR1 reads LGHDT; CDR2 reads YNNKEL (reference sequence). The CDR3 reads CASSPKGAYEQYF. The CDR3 nucleotides read TGTGCCAGCAGCCCCAAAGGGGCCTACGAGCAGTACTTC.

In this sample, this clonotype is medium-sized. The gene calls are TRBV25-1 and TRBJ2-5; unclear D gene. The V gene's germline CDR1 is MGHDK and CDR2 SYGVNS. Trimming stripped 1 base from V and 7 bases from J, with 4 bases between. This CDR3 is built from 11 residues. This chain's CDR3 is CASSESWTQYF. The CDR3 coding sequence is TGTGCCAGCAGTGAATCGTGGACCCAGTACTTC.